This T cell receptor (beta chain) was identified during a study of cytomegalovirus exposure and HLA in healthy donors (dated by TCRdb to the late 2010s). Regarding the complete study: According to an earlier analysis of several hundred of the donors, 150 million to 200 million T cells yielded 117 million unique TCR beta sequences and 250 to 350 Gb of sequence data. An early release that covered more than 550 HLA-typed donors contained approximately 300 gigabases of sequencing data and roughly 84 million unique TCR sequences. Among the approximately 400 genotyped donors, 81% belonged to the genetic ancestry cluster associated with self-reported Caucasian donors. Along with the roughly 610-subject first cohort, a separate validation cohort of around 120 different subjects was used. A later genetic analysis used genome-wide SNP genotypes for about three fifths of the 666 donors, treating that subset as a discovery cohort. An earlier analysis of more than 450 of the donors used high-throughput TCR beta sequencing to judge whether each TCR beta V gene segment behaved as functional or pseudogenic. The study used immunosequencing to profile the T cell repertoires of some 600 subjects and linked those repertoires to cytomegalovirus serostatus. Typing coverage differed by locus: A, B, C, DRB1 and DQB1 were typed in roughly 620-630 donors, DQA1 in 522, DPA1 in 600 to 610, and DPB1 in just under 490. Both class I and class II loci were covered by HLA typing, at four-digit resolution. Several DR-DQ haplotypes were handled as single units for association and clustering because linkage in the cohort was strong. To predict cytomegalovirus infection status, the study brought together high-throughput TCR immunosequencing, statistical association of individual TCRs with disease status, and machine learning. Every repertoire in the discovery cohort had been generated on one and the same sequencing platform. Donor age, sex, ethnicity and CMV serostatus were collected together with the repertoire data. The study aimed to test whether signatures of past pathogen exposure could be identified by cataloging public T cell receptors. A later analysis re-examined previously published TCR beta repertoires from just over 650 donors and added high-resolution HLA genotyping to investigate patterns of TCR occurrence. On average, over 200,000 unique TCR beta nucleotide sequences were sequenced per donor among a few hundred genotyped donors of the cohort, with about 17% of those sequences being non-productive. Rather than using new phenotypic data, the later analysis identified candidate immune exposures from TCR beta sequences and from how often those sequences occurred across donors.

Points on this clone: Its antigen remains undetermined.

Reading the germline V gene gives CDR1 SGHRS and CDR2 YFSETQ. V loses 4 bases, J loses 2 bases, and the germline ends lie 13 bases apart. The CDR3 runs 15 residues from the cysteine to the phenylalanine. CDR3 DNA is the only sequence kept; it has 45 bases, read in frame from the first base. Receptors were amplified or captured by the immunoSEQ multiplex PCR assay. A mixture of 60 forward primers for TCR Vbeta segments and 13 reverse primers for TCR Jbeta segments was used in the multiplex PCR. Amplification of the CDR3 region of rearranged TCR beta genes was performed with a multiplex PCR assay on genomic DNA. The amplified TCR beta libraries were sequenced on the Illumina HiSeq System as 87-base-pair reads. Turning to the authors' computational methods: Across the 600 to 700 repertoires, a later analysis counted tens of millions of unique TCR beta chains, 9 million to 14 million of which were shared by at least two donors. To remove PCR and sequencing errors, raw reads were error-corrected and collapsed into unique sequences using a nearest-neighbor algorithm that merged closely related sequences. To assign V, D and J gene segments, CDR3 sequences were aligned to IMGT reference sequences. For a sequence to be retained, at least a six-nucleotide match to both a V gene segment and a J gene segment was required. Rearrangements were classified as productive when the CDR3 lacked stop codons and remained in frame with V and J, and all other rearrangements were classified as non-productive. Following IMGT convention, CDR3 was defined as the stretch from the second conserved V-encoded cysteine to the conserved J-encoded phenylalanine. The earlier analysis of about 500 of the donors excluded sequences that lacked an unambiguous match to a single V gene segment. An earlier analysis of roughly 590 of the donors called V segments functional above 56.7% productive rearrangements and segregating when the between-donor standard deviation exceeded 5%. A statistical classification framework was built to diagnose cytomegalovirus status from the catalog of TCR beta chain sequences. A later analysis assigned V and J genes by comparing TCR nucleotide sequences with IMGT/GENE-DB human TR gene sequences. A later analysis assigned CDR3 sequences and most-parsimonious VDJ recombination scenarios with the TCRdist pipeline. A later analysis defined each TCR beta chain by its CDR3 amino acid sequence plus V-gene family, and excluded reads lacking a unique V-gene family. A later analysis removed 600 or so highly shared, low-generation-probability nucleotide sequences to deal with suspected cross-contamination and a sequencing artifact. A later analysis calculated a clonal expansion index for each public chain from normalized within-repertoire ranks of inferred template counts. Generation probabilities in a later analysis came from a VDJ recombination model fitted to out-of-frame rearrangements, and those results were checked against IGoR. Hypergeometric tests were used in a later analysis to score TCR-TCR, TCR-HLA and TCR-CMV co-occurrence, with a repertoire-size bias correction applied to the TCR pairs. To estimate false discovery rates, a later analysis permuted the HLA or CMV assignments 20 times. In a later analysis, co-occurring TCRs were grouped using DBSCAN, and TCRdist sequence similarity was added for clustering within HLA-allele-positive subsets. For co-occurrence clustering, repertoires with fewer than 30,000 or more than 120,000 public chains were excluded, along with five or six repertoires with anomalous nucleotide sharing. The source is immuneACCESS, and TCRdb retained only in-frame sequences with V and J called. Part of the clones is not carried over; for the studies checked, unresolved V genes explain less than half of this, and the remainder is unexplained. The V and J calls and the clone size are those of that table, but D and trimming were determined from the DNA. The sample table holds just over 200,000 clones. Around 1.1% of the sample belongs to the ten largest clones.

Summary of the overall study and its limitations: In a later analysis, several top co-occurrence clusters were reported to appear linked to parvovirus B19, influenza, CMV and Epstein-Barr virus. Sequencing depth was assumed to be roughly uniform across donors in the presence/absence analyses, though that assumption may not hold. In a later analysis, the rate of TCR association differed among HLA loci, with DRB1 alleles having the most associated TCRs and HLA-C alleles having the fewest. The study listed 150 to 200 TCR beta chains as associated with cytomegalovirus. Because HLA typing was missing for some donors at each locus, association tests included only the typed subset. Across donors, most TCR sequences were observed very rarely, whereas some public TCRs were present in many individuals. In both the original and validation cohorts, the classifier was reported to diagnose cytomegalovirus status with high specificity and sensitivity. Immune exposure information for the cohort was limited to CMV serostatus. Some IMGT-functional V segments, including TRBV6-2 and TRBV6-3, could not be told apart with the 87-base-pair reads, so those segments were excluded. Correlated functional status among segregating V segments might reflect linkage disequilibrium, but an unknown experimental factor could not be ruled out. Broadly in line with IMGT annotations, most TCR beta V segments showed up in productive rearrangements about 87% or about 30% of the time in an earlier analysis of about 500 of the donors. A later analysis found that HLA-associated TCR beta chains were more clonally expanded and had lower generation probabilities than equally common non-associated chains. Assigning TCR associations to individual alleles was difficult when HLA alleles, especially DR and DQ, strongly co-occurred. V-gene and J-gene trimming of TCR beta chains was associated with a missense DCLRE1C variant in a later genetic analysis, and the association was replicated in an independent cohort. A further reported finding was that TCR beta sequences accurately predicted the HLA-A and HLA-B alleles for most subjects in the first cohort. A later analysis associated approximately 17,000 TCR beta sequences with specific HLA alleles at a false discovery rate of 0.05. The sequencing pipeline was judged likely to have produced a cluster of highly shared sequence variants as a technical artifact. The cohort was sequenced for TCR beta chains only, and without alpha or paired-chain data the features that could be detected were limited. In vitro tests confirmed that a few of the cytomegalovirus-associated TCR beta chains recognize cytomegalovirus antigens. Compared with the roughly 670-donor mean, donors in an Asian-associated ancestry cluster had fewer N-insertions in productive TCRs, according to a later genetic analysis. According to a later analysis, most CMV-associated TCR beta chains appeared to be HLA-restricted, and the HLA associations seemed to be driven largely by CMV exposure. Because counts were too low, around 18 rarely observed V segments, including chromosome 9 orphons, were left out of the earlier analysis of several hundred of the donors. According to the authors, the approach could potentially be generalized to other disease states and immunological phenotypes.

The cohort consisted of approximately 670 healthy bone marrow donors. All cohort members were sampled while nominally healthy, although unrecorded immune exposures were likely present. The donor was CMV seropositive and belonged to the group of about 290 seropositive cohort members. Each donor provided a peripheral blood sample, and peripheral blood mononuclear cells were used for TCR beta sequencing. Genomic DNA was extracted from the blood cell samples with the Qiagen DNeasy Blood Extraction Kit. This receptor was taken from a girl aged 2-10 years in good health and CMV-seropositive. The specimen was PBMCs. The V and J genes are TRBV5-1 and TRBJ1-5; TRBD1 is a possible D gene, resting on 5 matching bases. In nucleotide form, the sequence is TGCGCCAGCAGCCCCCTCAGGGTTGGCAATCAGCCCCAGCATTTT. It codes for CASSPLRVGNQPQHF.